This TCR beta chain comes out of a study of blood T cell repertoires in COVID-19. The table came from immunoSEQ multiplex PCR; TCRdb's copy has only in-frame clones and leaves some out. The repertoire holds about 39,000 clones, with roughly 85% as singletons. Trimming took 3 bases from V and 4 from J, leaving 15 bases between them. Germline lookup yields CDR1 LGHNA and CDR2 YSLEER. CDR3 length: 15 residues. Sample: peripheral blood. The V and J genes are TRBV4-3 and TRBJ1-2; TRBD1 is a possible D gene (5 bases). The origin of this receptor is a human donor in a cohort sampled during active COVID-19. The CDR3 is CASSQQPGGTYGYTF. The DNA for the CDR3 is TGCGCCAGCAGCCAGCAACCGGGGGGGACCTATGGCTACACCTTC.